This record looks at one T cell receptor beta chain sequence and its context. Antigen: not known. The length of the CDR3 is 14 residues. Germline-derived CDR1 and CDR2 are DFQATT and SNEGSKA (reference sequence). V was pared by 6 bases and J by 7 bases, with 16 bases between. The entry originates in a study of T-cell reconstitution after alpha-beta-depleted transplantation in children. Broader study findings: The main origin of T-cell counts and diversity one year after transplant was newly produced T cells.

Using unique molecular identifiers, the investigators prepared the TCRbeta library. TCRdb fed the PCR reads into MiXCR, producing one record per CDR3 protein. The table lists 900,000 or so distinct CDR3 sequences, less than 20% of them singletons. Here the sequenced sample was PBMCs, mostly from graft donor cells, taken 360 days after TCRalphabeta/CD19-depleted stem cell transplant. This chain uses TRBV20-1 with TRBJ1-6; unclear D gene. The clonotype originates from a male patient aged 10-17 years who had a stem cell transplant for acute lymphoblastic leukemia, so the T cells may come from the graft donor. The CDR3 DNA reads as TGCAGTGCAAGCTCCACTCAACAGAATTCACCCCTCCACTTT. Protein: CSASSTQQNSPLHF.